What follows describes a single T cell receptor beta chain. CDR3 size: 13 residues. Germline V gives CDR1 SQVTM, CDR2 ANQGSEA. The V end lost 7 bases, the J end lost 3 bases, and 13 bases lay between the germline ends. Libraries were prepared by immunoSEQ multiplex PCR; TCRdb keeps only in-frame clonotypes and omits some of them. Here the sample spans about 260,000 clones, approximately 85% being singletons. These data come from a study of blood T cell repertoires in COVID-19. The TCR sequence derives from a human donor in a cohort sampled during active COVID-19. Sequenced sample: peripheral blood. This chain connects TRBV29-1 to TRBJ2-1; no reliable D call. The CDR3 here is CSAPSTGYNEQFF. CDR3 bases: TGCAGCGCACCTTCGACGGGCTACAATGAGCAGTTCTTC.